The 24 T cell receptor beta chains given below trace back to one sample, sequenced in a study of cytomegalovirus exposure and HLA in healthy donors. The PCR made use of 60 Vbeta and 13 Jbeta primers. Assay: immunoSEQ multiplex PCR; the TCRdb copy retains only in-frame clones and omits some. This sample carries 90,000 or so clones, roughly 85% of them seen once, and the ten largest clones take around 6%. Source material: PBMCs. These receptors came from a female donor in good health and CMV-seronegative.

There are a few counts of this clone. The chain uses TRBV5-4 and TRBJ1-1; 7 bases are shared with TRBD1. CDR3 length: 13 amino acids. Germline assignment: CDR1 SGHNT and CDR2 YYREEE (reference sequence). Unmatched junction bases numbered 6, after V lost 6 bases and J lost 4 bases. The CDR3 DNA reads TGTGCCAGCACCAAAAAGGGGGCCACTGAAGCTTTCTTT. Translation: CASTKKGATEAFF.

Written as DNA, the CDR3 is TGTGCCAGCATTCACTCGGGTTCCTACAATGAGCAGTTCTTC. This encodes CASIHSGSYNEQFF. This chain joins TRBV28 and TRBJ2-1; no firm D call. V dropped 7 bases and J dropped 1 base, with 11 bases sitting between them. Germline CDR1 MDHEN, CDR2 SYDVKM. The CDR3 loop spans 14 amino acids.

The chain employs TRBV6-1 and TRBJ1-2; 7 bases map to TRBD1. The CDR3 length is 13 residues. CDR1 and CDR2 (germline): MNHNS, SASEGT. J gave up 5 bases and V 5 bases, and 5 bases lay outside the gene matches. The DNA of the CDR3 is TGTGCCAGCAGTCGGGACAGCAATTATGGCTACACCTTC. Residues: CASSRDSNYGYTF.

The CDR3 region is CAWSGGRNEKLFF. In DNA, the CDR3 is TGTGCCTGGAGTGGAGGGCGGAATGAAAAACTGTTTTTT. The rearrangement links TRBV30 to TRBJ1-4; D remains ambiguous. Trimming stripped 1 base from V and 5 bases from J, with 8 bases between. The CDR3 has 13 amino acids. Germline CDR1 GTSNPN, CDR2 SVGIG (reference sequence).

The CDR3 region has the DNA TGTGCCAGCAGCTTAGGCGGGGGGGCCGGCGAGCAGTACTTC. Amino acids: CASSLGGGAGEQYF. The V call is TRBV7-9, the J call TRBJ2-7; TRBD2 matches at 9 bases. The CDR3 contains 14 residues. With 1 base clipped from V and 6 bases from J, the junction kept 4 bases outside the gene matches. CDR1 and CDR2 from the germline V gene are SEHNR and FQNEAQ (reference sequence).

The rearrangement joins TRBV25-1 to TRBJ1-6; D ambiguous. V gave up 3 bases and J gave up 7 bases, with 13 bases separating them. This CDR3 has 15 amino acids. Germline V gene lookup returns CDR1 MGHDK and CDR2 SYGVNS. Written as DNA, the CDR3 is TGTGCCAGCAGTGATTACCGCCTAGGAAATTCACCCCTCCACTTT. Residues: CASSDYRLGNSPLHF.

The V call is TRBV6-6, the J call TRBJ1-2; 10 positions agree with TRBD1. Germline CDR1 reads MNHNY; CDR2 reads SVGAGI (reference sequence). The CDR3 extends over 16 amino acids. V lost 8 bases and J lost 7; bases outside the gene matches: 16. The CDR3 nucleotides are TGTGCCAGCCGATGGGGACAGGGGTCCATTTTCTCTGGCTACACCTTC. Translation gives CASRWGQGSIFSGYTF.

The CDR3, as DNA: TGCAGCGTTAGGACTGTAGAGCAGTTCTTC. Translated: CSVRTVEQFF. The gene calls are TRBV29-1 and TRBJ2-1; a weak D match, TRBD2 (5 bases). The ends were cut back, 5 bases at V and 10 bases at J, with 9 bases in the middle. The CDR3 extends over 10 amino acids. Germline lookup yields CDR1 SQVTM and CDR2 ANQGSEA.

This clone appeared a single time. The gene calls are TRBV19 and TRBJ2-7, with D perhaps matching TRBD2 (5 bases). CDR3 size: 10 residues. Per germline, CDR1 LNHDA and CDR2 SQIVND (reference sequence). Trimming cost V 9 bases and J 11 bases, with 14 bases left between them. DNA of the CDR3: TGTGCCAGGGTGGACTCGAATAAGTACTTC. This sequence encodes CARVDSNKYF.

The chain recombines TRBV10-3 with TRBJ1-2; D possibly corresponds to TRBD1 (6 bases). Germline V lookup: CDR1 ENHRY, CDR2 SYGVKD. The CDR3 length is 14 residues. Trimming took 8 bases from V and 11 from J, leaving 24 bases between them. CDR3 region: CAIGESQGPFGYTF. CDR3 nucleotides: TGTGCCATCGGGGAGAGTCAGGGGCCCTTTGGGTACACCTTC.

A few counts support this clone. This chain joins TRBV5-1 and TRBJ1-4; 8 nucleotides align to TRBD1. The J segment lost 4 bases and the V segment lost 4 bases, leaving 6 bases of the junction unmatched. There are 15 residues in the CDR3. Germline-derived CDR1 and CDR2 are SGHRS and YFSETQ. CDR3 residues: CASSTRQGLNEKLFF. Here the CDR3 DNA reads TGCGCCAGCAGCACCCGACAGGGGCTTAATGAAAAACTGTTTTTT.

This clone occurred a few times. The genes are TRBV30 and TRBJ1-4, with D unclear. Trimming left V 1 base short and J 8 bases short, with 5 bases between. This CDR3 has 11 amino acids. CDR1 and CDR2 (germline): GTSNPN, SVGIG (reference sequence). CDR3 nucleotide sequence: TGTGCCTGGAGTGCCCTGGAAAAACTGTTTTTT. Translating gives CAWSALEKLFF. The entire variable domain, with the rest obtained from reference TRBV30 and TRBJ1-4, is as follows: SQTIHQWPATLVQPVGSPLSLECTVEGTSNPNLYWYRQAAGRGLQLLFYSVGIGQISSEVPQNLSASRPQDRQFILSSKKLLLSDSGFYLCAWSALEKLFFGSGTQLSVL.

This sequence joins TRBV28 and TRBJ2-5, with TRBD2 matching 8 bases. Germline V gene lookup returns CDR1 MDHEN and CDR2 SYDVKM. V shed 4 bases, J shed 0 bases, and the junction held 1 base outside the gene matches. CDR3 size: 14 residues. CDR3 nucleotides: TGTGCCAGCAGTTCGGGGGGGTACCAAGAGACCCAGTACTTC. It is translated as CASSSGGYQETQYF.

The CDR3, as DNA: TGTGCCAGCAGTGACGGGGCGGGGGGCTACAATGAGCAGTTCTTC. Its protein is CASSDGAGGYNEQFF. This chain connects TRBV6-4 to TRBJ2-1, with 8 bases that match TRBD2. Germline V gene sequence: CDR1 MRHNA, CDR2 SNTAGT. V lost 2 bases and J lost 3; bases outside the gene matches: 3. CDR3 size: 15 residues.

The chain links TRBV2 to TRBJ2-3; the D gene is possibly TRBD1 (5 bases). Germline V gene sequence: CDR1 SNHLY, CDR2 FYNNEI. This CDR3 contains 14 residues. Trimming took 8 bases from V and 4 from J, leaving 16 bases between them. The CDR3 sequence: CASRSQGLSDTQYF. As DNA, the CDR3 is TGTGCCAGCCGGTCGCAGGGATTATCAGATACGCAGTATTTT.

The gene calls are TRBV9 and TRBJ1-2; TRBD1 matches at 7 bases. The V and J ends lost 4 bases and 4 bases, in that order; junction bases with no gene match: 1. The CDR3 is 12 amino acids. Germline-derived CDR1 and CDR2 are SGDLS and YYNGEE. CDR3 amino acids: CASSRDSYGYTF. CDR3 nucleotides: TGTGCCAGCAGCCGGGACAGCTATGGCTACACCTTC.

This clone has only a few counts. The genes are TRBV11-2 and TRBJ2-7; TRBD2 agrees at 12 bases. The length of the CDR3 is 16 residues. The V gene end was trimmed by 1 base and the J gene end by 2 bases; junction bases not matched to a gene: 3. Germline CDR1 and CDR2: SGHAT and FQNNGV. CDR3 residues: CASSLVLAGGTYEQYF. The CDR3 nucleotides are TGTGCCAGCAGCTTAGTCCTAGCGGGAGGGACCTACGAGCAGTACTTC.

The chain joins TRBV6-4 to TRBJ2-1; D is uncertain. V dropped 0 bases and J dropped 6 bases, with 3 bases sitting between them. CDR3 size: 12 residues. In germline, CDR1 is MRHNA, CDR2 SNTAGT. The DNA of the CDR3 is TGTGCCAGCAGTGACTCGAGCAATGAGCAGTTCTTC. Amino acids: CASSDSSNEQFF.

The chain has TRBV5-1 and TRBJ1-5, with a possible D match to TRBD1 (6 bases). The CDR3 has 15 residues. Germline-derived CDR1 and CDR2 are SGHRS and YFSETQ. Trimming took 3 bases from V and 0 from J, leaving 10 bases between them. CDR3 coding DNA: TGCGCCAGCAGCTGGGGGACAAATAGCAATCAGCCCCAGCATTTT. Protein: CASSWGTNSNQPQHF.

This clone appeared a single time. This chain joins TRBV9 and TRBJ1-5; unclear D gene. This CDR3 spans 14 amino acids. V dropped 0 bases and J dropped 7 bases, with 11 bases sitting between them. Germline CDR1 is SGDLS and CDR2 is YYNGEE. The CDR3 DNA sequence: TGTGCCAGCAGCGTAGGGGCAGGTCAACAGCCCCAGCATTTT. Residues: CASSVGAGQQPQHF.

V and J are TRBV2 and TRBJ2-7; possibly TRBD1 for D (6 bases). CDR1 and CDR2 (germline): SNHLY, FYNNEI. This CDR3 spans 18 amino acids. With 0 bases removed from V and 4 bases from J, the gap between germline ends came to 22 bases. DNA for the CDR3: TGTGCCAGCAGTGAAGCGCTTGGGGGCGAGTCTTTATGGTACGAGCAGTACTTC. Residues: CASSEALGGESLWYEQYF.

The CDR3, as DNA: TGTGCCAGCAGCTTAGGGACAGGGTCTGGTGGCTACACCTTC. Protein: CASSLGTGSGGYTF. The chain couples TRBV5-5 to TRBJ1-2, with 9 bases identical to TRBD1. V was pared by 2 bases and J by 7 bases, with 6 bases of the junction left unmatched. This CDR3 comprises 14 residues. Germline CDR1 is SGHKS and CDR2 is YYEKEE (reference sequence).

The chain joins TRBV5-1 to TRBJ1-4; 8 bases map to TRBD1. Per germline, CDR1 SGHRS and CDR2 YFSETQ. The CDR3 length is 16 residues. J gave up 3 bases and V 4 bases, and 8 bases lay outside the gene matches. CDR3 region: CASSPVQGASNEKLFF. CDR3 nucleotides: TGCGCCAGCAGCCCGGTCCAGGGGGCATCTAATGAAAAACTGTTTTTT.

The CDR3 loop is CASSLDGQGREKLFF. The CDR3 bases are TGTGCCAGCAGCTTGGACGGACAGGGGAGGGAAAAACTGTTTTTT. This chain connects TRBV7-2 to TRBJ1-4; 9 nucleotides agree with TRBD1. The ends lost 3 bases at V and 8 bases at J; junction bases unmatched: 7. This CDR3 has 15 residues. Germline values: CDR1 SGHTA, CDR2 FQGNSA.